These 13 T cell receptor beta chains share one sample of origin, sequenced in a study of blood T cells in healthy people across ages. With a J-beta primer mix and a sample-barcoded 5' primer, a second PCR ran about 7 to 12 cycles. From the 5' RACE reads, TCRdb called clonotypes with MiXCR, one entry per CDR3 protein. The sample lists more than 450,000 distinct CDR3 sequences; about a quarter were seen once. This same sample was also taken into another study, of T cells of mothers and their children.

Sequenced input: blood. The origin of the receptors is a boy between 2 and 10 years old in good health.

This clonotype was found a few times. This chain joins TRBV20-1 and TRBJ2-1; perhaps D is TRBD1 or TRBD2 (5 bases each). Germline CDR1 reads DFQATT; CDR2 reads SNEGSKA (reference sequence). V was pared by 5 bases and J by 15 bases, with 23 bases between. The CDR3 is 13 residues long. CDR3 in amino acids: CSAAAGDRVKGFF. As DNA, the CDR3 is TGCAGTGCTGCCGCTGGGGACCGAGTAAAGGGGTTCTTC.

In its sample, this clonotype was seen a few times. The rearrangement uses TRBV9 and TRBJ2-5, with 9 bases matching TRBD2. The V segment lost 0 bases and the J segment 6 bases; nucleotides outside the gene matches: 9. Germline CDR1 and CDR2: SGDLS and YYNGEE. This CDR3 has 16 residues. The CDR3, as DNA: TGTGCCAGCAGCGTAGGAAGTAGCGGGAGTTCACAGACCCAGTACTTC. As protein: CASSVGSSGSSQTQYF.

The chain recombines TRBV6-6 with TRBJ2-7, with 10 bases fitting TRBD1. V shed 6 bases, J shed 4 bases, and the junction held 12 bases outside the gene matches. There are 16 residues in the CDR3. Germline CDR1 is MNHNY and CDR2 is SVGAGI (reference sequence). The CDR3: CASRGFQGQGRYEQYF. As DNA, the CDR3 is TGTGCCAGCAGGGGCTTCCAGGGACAGGGGCGTTACGAGCAGTACTTC.

This clonotype was detected only a few times. The gene calls are TRBV6-2 or TRBV6-3 and TRBJ1-2, with D possibly matching TRBD1 (6 bases). V lost 6 bases and J 4 bases, leaving 15 bases between the germline ends. The CDR3 length is 14 residues. Germline-derived CDR1 and CDR2 are MNHEY and SVGEGT. The CDR3 loop reads CASSDRWGGYGYTF. The CDR3 DNA reads TGTGCCAGCAGCGACAGGTGGGGAGGCTATGGCTACACCTTC.

The chain carries TRBV19 and TRBJ1-2, with 9 positions matching TRBD1. The CDR3 extends over 16 amino acids. Trimming at V came to 7 bases and at J to 2 bases, leaving 11 bases not matched to a gene. CDR1 LNHDA and CDR2 SQIVND come from the germline V gene (reference sequence). The CDR3: CASTVGDRVVNYGYTF. DNA of the CDR3: TGTGCCAGTACAGTAGGGGACAGGGTGGTGAACTATGGCTACACCTTC.

The genes are TRBV5-1 and TRBJ2-5; D perhaps matches TRBD2 (6 bases). Germline CDR1 and CDR2: SGHRS and YFSETQ. The CDR3 has 14 amino acids. V was cut by 4 bases and J by 4 bases, with 14 bases left in between. The CDR3 here is CASSNTVGGETQYF. The CDR3, as DNA: TGCGCCAGCAGCAACACTGTGGGGGGAGAGACCCAGTACTTC.

This clonotype occurred a few times. The chain joins TRBV3-1 to TRBJ1-4; 8 bases map to TRBD1. This CDR3 has 13 amino acids. The germline gives CDR1 LGHDT, CDR2 YNNKEL (reference sequence). V lost 0 bases to trimming and J lost 15 bases; unmatched junction nucleotides: 6. The CDR3: CASSQDPNRGVFF. The CDR3 region has the DNA TGTGCCAGCAGCCAAGATCCGAACAGGGGGGTGTTTTTT.

This clonotype was seen a handful of times. The chain joins TRBV7-9 to TRBJ2-7, with 7 bases aligning to TRBD2. The CDR3 contains 16 residues. With V trimmed by 5 bases and J by 5 bases, 15 bases remained unmatched. Looked up from germline, CDR1 is SEHNR and CDR2 is FQNEAQ (reference sequence). The CDR3 reads CASSPYGEGAANEQYF. Written as DNA, the CDR3 is TGTGCCAGCAGCCCCTACGGGGAGGGAGCGGCAAACGAGCAGTACTTC.

The sample holds a few counts of this clonotype. The CDR3 protein is CSVEHRVGETQYF. The CDR3 bases are TGCAGCGTTGAACACAGAGTTGGGGAGACCCAGTACTTC. The chain has TRBV29-1 and TRBJ2-5; D unresolved. Germline-derived CDR1 and CDR2 are SQVTM and ANQGSEA. This CDR3 has 13 amino acids. V was trimmed by 2 bases and J by 5 bases, leaving 12 bases between them.

V is TRBV13 and J is TRBJ2-1, with D perhaps matching TRBD1 or TRBD2 (5 bases each). The CDR3 consists of 15 residues. The V end lost 5 bases, the J end lost 5 bases, and 16 bases lay between the germline ends. CDR1 is PRHDT, CDR2 FYEKMQ, per germline (reference sequence). The CDR3 is CASSVTGRPNNEQFF. The CDR3 DNA sequence: TGTGCCAGCAGCGTAACGGGACGACCAAACAATGAGCAGTTCTTC.

V gene TRBV20-1 combines with J gene TRBJ2-3; 11 nucleotides line up with TRBD2. This CDR3 contains 14 residues. Trimming took 6 bases from V and 3 from J; bases not matched to a gene: 5. Looked up from germline, CDR1 is DFQATT and CDR2 is SNEGSKA (reference sequence). The CDR3 is CSANPSGRTDTQYF. Here the CDR3 DNA reads TGCAGTGCCAACCCTAGCGGGAGGACAGATACGCAGTATTTT.

The rearrangement joins TRBV9 to TRBJ2-2; 7 nucleotides align to TRBD2. J gave up 5 bases and V 0 bases, and 4 bases lay outside the gene matches. This CDR3 is built from 15 residues. The germline CDR1 and CDR2 sequences are SGDLS and YYNGEE. CDR3 nucleotide sequence: TGTGCCAGCAGCGTAGTGGGACTACCGACCGGGGAGCTGTTTTTT. Its protein product is CASSVVGLPTGELFF.

Of note for this clonotype: Germline and junction disagree at one end, which may indicate a read error. This chain uses TRBV25-1 with TRBJ1-2, with D possibly matching TRBD1 (5 bases). This CDR3 is 17 amino acids long. CDR1 and CDR2 (germline): MGHDK, SYGVNS. The CDR3 coding sequence is TGTGCCAGCAGTGAATATCGTAGGGACGGACCTAACTATGGCTACCCCTTC. This encodes CASSEYRRDGPNYGYPF.